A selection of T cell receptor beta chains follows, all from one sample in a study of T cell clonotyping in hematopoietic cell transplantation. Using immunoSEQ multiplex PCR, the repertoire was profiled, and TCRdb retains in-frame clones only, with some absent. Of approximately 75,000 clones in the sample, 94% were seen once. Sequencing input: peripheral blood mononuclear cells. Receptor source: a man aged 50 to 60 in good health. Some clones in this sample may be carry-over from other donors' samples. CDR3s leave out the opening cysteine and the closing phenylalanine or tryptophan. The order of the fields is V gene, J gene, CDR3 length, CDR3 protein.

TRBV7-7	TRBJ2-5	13	ASSSLPSLKETQY
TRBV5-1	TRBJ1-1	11	ASSLGAATEAF
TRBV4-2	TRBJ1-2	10	ASSQDHYGYT
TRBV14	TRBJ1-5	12	ASSQSGLNQPQH
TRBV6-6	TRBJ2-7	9	ASSPNYEQY
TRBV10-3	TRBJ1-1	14	AISEGWDGSYPEAF
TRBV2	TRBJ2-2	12	ASSDRVSTGELF
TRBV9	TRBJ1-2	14	ASSVAPGQGLYGYT
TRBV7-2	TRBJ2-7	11	ASSQTQGGEQY
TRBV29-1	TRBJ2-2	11	SVPGTTTGELF
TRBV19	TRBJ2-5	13	ASSIGGAQQETQY
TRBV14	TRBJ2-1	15	ASSQDWGSHLYNEQF
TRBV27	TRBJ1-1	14	ASRRGGLPLNTEAF
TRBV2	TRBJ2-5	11	ASSEDFSETQY
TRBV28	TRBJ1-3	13	ASSPAGGLGNTIY
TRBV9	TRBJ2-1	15	ASSVGSSGSSYNEQF
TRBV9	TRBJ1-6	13	ASSPGWQLNSPLH
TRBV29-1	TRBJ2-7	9	SVVRGDEQY
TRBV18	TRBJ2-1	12	ASSPPESQNEQF
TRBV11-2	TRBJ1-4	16	ASSLGPAGHATNEKLF
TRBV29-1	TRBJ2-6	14	SVRGLLGSGANVLT
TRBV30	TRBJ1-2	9	AWSPGQFYT
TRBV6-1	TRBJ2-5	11	ASNTGQGETQY
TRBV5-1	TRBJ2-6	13	ASSETGAGANVLT
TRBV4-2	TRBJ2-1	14	ASSQGELAGLNEQF
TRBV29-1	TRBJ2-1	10	SVSWEDNEQF
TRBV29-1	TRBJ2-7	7	SEGGEQY
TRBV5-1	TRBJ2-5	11	ASSFMEQETQY
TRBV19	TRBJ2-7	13	ASSTPGQGVHEQY
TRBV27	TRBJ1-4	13	ASSYRGLEYEKLF
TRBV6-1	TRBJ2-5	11	ASSPGTLETQY
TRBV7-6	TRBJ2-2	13	ASSLTGAATGELF
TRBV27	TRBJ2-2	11	ASSHMNTGELF
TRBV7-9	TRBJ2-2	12	ASSRTGGTGELF
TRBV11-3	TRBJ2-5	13	ASSSGLAGGETQY
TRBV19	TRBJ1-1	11	ASSIAVSTEAF
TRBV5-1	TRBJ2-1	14	ASSGAVGLVLNEQF
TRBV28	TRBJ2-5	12	AIQNQGGGETQY
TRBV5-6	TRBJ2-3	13	ASRTLAGGPTTQY
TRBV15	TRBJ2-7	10	ATSRDSPEQY
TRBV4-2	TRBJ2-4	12	ASSGQGAKNIQY
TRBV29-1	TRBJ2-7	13	SVVLFGGSRYEQY
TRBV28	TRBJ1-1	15	ASSLRTITGLSTEAF
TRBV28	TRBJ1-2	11	ASFWGAGYGYT
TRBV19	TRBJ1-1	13	ASSPLGGVGTEAF
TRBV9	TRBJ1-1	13	ASSVGLALGTEAF
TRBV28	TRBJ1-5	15	ASSLWTGAGSNQPQH
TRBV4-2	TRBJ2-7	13	ASSPETGNSYEQY
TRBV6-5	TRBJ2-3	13	ASSYSTSGFLTQY
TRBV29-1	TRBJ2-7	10	SVKDRGGEQY
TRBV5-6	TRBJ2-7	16	ASSSGLAGGITSYEQY
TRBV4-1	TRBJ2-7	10	ASSQTYGEQY
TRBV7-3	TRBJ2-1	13	ASSPGTGLFNEQF